This TCR beta chain is drawn from a study of liver allograft versus peripheral blood T cells. Study details: A comparison was made between T cell receptor repertoires in transplanted livers and those in recipients' peripheral blood. Study-wide findings and caveats: It was reported that the T cell receptor repertoires found inside liver allografts differed from those that were detected in peripheral blood.

In TCRdb, the reads were re-called with MiXCR into one record per CDR3 protein. The sample records about 12,000 distinct CDR3 sequences, 28% being singletons. Germline loops: CDR1 KGHSH, CDR2 LQKENI. The CDR3 length is 17 residues. Deletions cut 3 bases from V and 1 base from J, with 16 bases between. Worth noting for this clonotype: The antigen is unknown.

This sequence was found in a human patient who had a liver transplant. Some of these T cells may belong to the graft donor. The chain is built from TRBV18 and TRBJ1-5; D is perhaps TRBD1 (5 bases). The CDR3 DNA reads TGTGCCAGCTCACCGGACACCTTCACTGGAAGCAATCAGCCCCAGCATTTT. Translated, it gives CASSPDTFTGSNQPQHF.